This entry lists 30 T cell receptor beta chains sequenced from one sample in a study of T-cell reconstitution after alpha-beta-depleted transplantation in children. Unique molecular identifiers tagged the TCRbeta library. MiXCR, run by TCRdb on the PCR reads, gives a single entry per CDR3 protein. The sample carries 500,000 to 650,000 distinct CDR3 sequences, about an eighth recorded once. The source was PBMCs, mostly from graft donor cells, collected 360 days after TCRalphabeta/CD19-depleted stem cell transplant. The receptors were sampled from a male patient aged 10-17 years who had a stem cell transplant for acute myeloid leukemia, so the T cells may come from the graft donor.

This clonotype has a handful of counts. The chain combines TRBV7-8 with TRBJ2-3; 8 bases match TRBD2. Germline trimming cut 5 bases from V and 10 bases from J; bases unmatched to any gene: 14. There are 15 residues in the CDR3. Germline assignment: CDR1 SGHVS and CDR2 FQNEAQ. The CDR3 sequence is CASSLPREGFGAQYF. The CDR3 DNA follows: TGTGCCAGCAGCCTACCCCGGGAGGGATTTGGGGCGCAGTATTTT.

This chain connects TRBV7-9 to TRBJ2-1; 8 bases fit TRBD1. V trimming: 4 bases; J trimming: 2 bases; junction bases outside the gene matches: 4. The CDR3 runs to 15 residues. CDR1 is SEHNR, CDR2 FQNEAQ, per germline (reference sequence). CDR3 DNA: TGTGCCAGCAGCTCGGACAGGGTCCCCTACAATGAGCAGTTCTTC. It specifies CASSSDRVPYNEQFF.

The chain joins TRBV6-5 to TRBJ2-1, with 14 bases aligning to TRBD2. The germline V gene has CDR1 MNHEY and CDR2 SVGAGI. V lost 2 bases to trimming and J lost 7 bases; unmatched junction nucleotides: 13. The CDR3 contains 19 residues. The CDR3 DNA sequence: TGTGCCAGCAGTTACGGCCCCTGGACTAGCGGGAGGTTGAGGAATGAGCAGTTCTTC. Residues: CASSYGPWTSGRLRNEQFF.

In its sample, this clonotype was seen a few times. The CDR3 region is CASKQGLAGGPRDEQFF. The CDR3 region has the DNA TGTGCCAGCAAACAAGGACTAGCGGGAGGACCAAGGGATGAGCAGTTCTTC. The V call is TRBV11-2, the J call TRBJ2-1; 14 bases align to TRBD2. The J segment lost 8 bases and the V segment lost 7 bases, leaving 13 bases of the junction unmatched. Germline-derived CDR1 and CDR2 are SGHAT and FQNNGV. The length of the CDR3 is 17 residues.

The J gene is TRBJ2-3, the V gene TRBV5-1; D call uncertain. Germline lookup yields CDR1 SGHRS and CDR2 YFSETQ. The length of the CDR3 is 14 residues. Trimming took 1 base from V and 4 from J, leaving 10 bases between them. The CDR3 protein is CASSLIGSADTQYF. The CDR3 region has the DNA TGCGCCAGCAGCTTGATTGGGTCAGCAGATACGCAGTATTTT.

In this sample, this clonotype turned up many times. The chain joins TRBV20-1 to TRBJ2-7; 7 bases align to TRBD1. The CDR3 length is 13 residues. CDR1 and CDR2 (germline): DFQATT, SNEGSKA (reference sequence). The V gene end was trimmed by 6 bases and the J gene end by 5 bases; junction bases not matched to a gene: 10. The DNA for the CDR3 is TGCAGTGCCCCGACAGGGTGGCTTAACGAGCAGTACTTC. Residues: CSAPTGWLNEQYF.

This clonotype came up many times. The CDR3 DNA is TGTGCCAGCAGCGTAGCTTGGGAGACGGGCTACGAGCAGTACTTC. Protein: CASSVAWETGYEQYF. The V call is TRBV9, the J call TRBJ2-7; maybe TRBD2 (5 bases). The CDR3 runs 15 residues. Germline lookup yields CDR1 SGDLS and CDR2 YYNGEE. V was shortened by 0 bases and J by 3 bases, with 13 bases between the two germline ends.

The table lists this clonotype with many counts. This rearrangement joins TRBV20-1 to TRBJ2-5; D not certain. CDR3 length equals 15 residues. The V gene's germline CDR1 is DFQATT and CDR2 SNEGSKA (reference sequence). The V gene lost 3 bases and the J gene lost 1 base, with 15 bases spanning the gap. CDR3 loop: CSARRPATPQETQYF. The CDR3 region has the DNA TGCAGTGCTAGGCGGCCCGCGACCCCCCAAGAGACCCAGTACTTC.

V and J are TRBV14 and TRBJ2-2; the match to TRBD1 covers 7 bases. V shed 3 bases and J 4 bases; nucleotides not matched to a gene: 8. Germline CDR1 reads SGHDN; CDR2 reads FVKESK. This CDR3 spans 16 amino acids. The CDR3 spells CASSHPRQGVTGELFF. The CDR3 DNA reads TGTGCCAGCAGCCATCCCCGGCAGGGGGTCACCGGGGAGCTGTTTTTT. Using reference TRBV14 and TRBJ2-2 for the parts outside the CDR3, the full variable domain is EAGVTQFPSHSVIEKGQTVTLRCDPISGHDNLYWYRRVMGKEIKFLLHFVKESKQDESGMPNNRFLAERTGGTYSTLKVQPAELEDSGVYFCASSHPRQGVTGELFFGEGSRLTVL.

This CDR3 reads CASSSGGSSETQYF. CDR3 nucleotides: TGTGCCAGCAGTTCTGGGGGGAGTTCAGAGACCCAGTACTTC. The V and J genes are TRBV28 and TRBJ2-5; D possibly corresponds to TRBD2 (6 bases). Per germline, CDR1 MDHEN and CDR2 SYDVKM. Trimming took 4 bases from V and 4 from J, leaving 13 bases between them. The CDR3 sequence is 14 residues long.

The sample holds a few counts of this clonotype. J is TRBJ2-6 and V is TRBV20-1; TRBD1 agrees at 8 bases. V shed 1 base, J shed 0 bases, and the junction held 5 bases outside the gene matches. The CDR3 has 17 residues. Germline V CDR1 and CDR2: DFQATT, SNEGSKA (reference sequence). CDR3 in amino acids: CSARGTGPLSGANVLTF. CDR3 sequence (DNA): TGCAGTGCTAGAGGGACAGGGCCCCTCTCTGGGGCCAACGTCCTGACTTTC.

This clonotype came up a few times. The V gene is TRBV20-1, the J gene TRBJ2-1; TRBD2 matches at 10 bases. The CDR3 sequence is 14 residues long. Trimming cost V 3 bases and J 10 bases; bases outside gene matches: 9. Per the germline V gene, CDR1 is DFQATT and CDR2 is SNEGSKA (reference sequence). CDR3 protein: CSASPSGRPGEQFF. CDR3 DNA sequence: TGCAGTGCTAGCCCTAGCGGGAGACCGGGCGAGCAGTTCTTC.

This clonotype came up many times. The chain has TRBV29-1 and TRBJ2-3; 12 bases match TRBD2. This CDR3 has 19 amino acids. CDR1 is SQVTM, CDR2 ANQGSEA, per germline. V trimming: 1 base; J trimming: 3 bases; junction bases outside the gene matches: 14. The CDR3: CSVEGWAASGRAVTDTQYF. The CDR3 nucleotides read TGCAGCGTTGAAGGCTGGGCGGCTAGCGGGAGGGCCGTGACAGATACGCAGTATTTT.

This clonotype was found a few times. The CDR3 DNA follows: TGTGCCAGCAGCCAAGGGGGGAGCGGCCGACCCTACGAGCAGTACTTC. Amino acid sequence: CASSQGGSGRPYEQYF. The chain has TRBV3-1 and TRBJ2-7; D might be TRBD1 or TRBD2, each matching 5 bases. Germline V lookup: CDR1 LGHDT, CDR2 YNNKEL (reference sequence). The germline V and J ends were trimmed by 1 base and 2 bases, with 15 bases remaining between them. The CDR3 contains 16 residues.

Of note for this clonotype: Just one base apart from a much larger clone, this may be a read error. This CDR3 fails to terminate in the conserved phenylalanine or tryptophan, so it likely reflects a read error. This sequence joins TRBV28 and TRBJ1-6; D ambiguous. Germline V gene data show CDR1 as MDHEN and CDR2 as SYDVKM. With 0 bases removed from V and 8 bases from J, the gap between germline ends came to 14 bases. The CDR3 runs to 16 residues. CDR3 in DNA: TGTGCCAGCAGTTTATGGTCGGGAGGGCCCTATTCACCCCTCCACTAT. The encoded protein is CASSLWSGGPYSPLHY.

V usage is TRBV6-5 and J usage is TRBJ2-7, with TRBD2 matching 8 bases. Germline V gene lookup returns CDR1 MNHEY and CDR2 SVGAGI. The CDR3 totals 15 residues. V shed 2 bases and J 0 bases; nucleotides not matched to a gene: 3. CDR3 protein: CASSYRLASSYEQYF. The CDR3 bases are TGTGCCAGCAGTTACAGACTAGCGTCCTCCTACGAGCAGTACTTC.

The CDR3 DNA reads as TGTGCCAGTAGTATGGGACTACTCGACAATGAGCAGTTCTTC. Translated, it gives CASSMGLLDNEQFF. The chain recombines TRBV19 with TRBJ2-1; TRBD2 matches at 7 bases. Germline V gene lookup returns CDR1 LNHDA and CDR2 SQIVND (reference sequence). This CDR3 region has 14 residues. J gave up 5 bases and V 3 bases, and 4 bases lay outside the gene matches.

The chain combines TRBV7-9 with TRBJ2-7, with D possibly being TRBD1 (5 bases). The V gene's germline CDR1 is SEHNR and CDR2 FQNEAQ (reference sequence). Trimming took off 4 bases at V and 1 base at J, with 17 bases between the two ends. The CDR3 sequence is 16 residues long. CDR3 bases: TGTGCCAGCAGCTCATTTACAGGATTGGATTCCTACGAGCAGTACTTC. It encodes CASSSFTGLDSYEQYF. Full variable domain (missing parts from reference TRBV7-9 and TRBJ2-7): DTGVSQNPRHKITKRGQNVTFRCDPISEHNRLYWYRQTLGQGPEFLTYFQNEAQLEKSRLLSDRFSAERPKGSFSTLEIQRTEQGDSAMYLCASSSFTGLDSYEQYFGPGTRLTVT.

At least ten counts were recorded for this clonotype. A read error may produce the germline difference seen at one junction end. The rearrangement links TRBV24-1 to TRBJ2-5, with 8 bases aligning to TRBD2. Germline CDR1 reads KGHDR; CDR2 reads SFDVKD. The CDR3 has 14 amino acids. The CDR3 is CATSLAGNQETQYF. CDR3 sequence (DNA): TGTGCCACCAGTTTAGCGGGAAACCAGGAGACCCAGTACTTC.

The chain joins TRBV18 to TRBJ2-7, with D maybe TRBD2 (5 bases). Per the germline V gene, CDR1 is KGHSH and CDR2 is LQKENI. This CDR3 has 14 amino acids. Trimming shortened V by 5 bases and J by 0 bases, and 11 bases separated the two germline ends. CDR3 coding DNA: TGTGCCAGCTCAACAGCGGTCGGCTCCTACGAGCAGTACTTC. Translated, it gives CASSTAVGSYEQYF.

The chain is built from TRBV20-1 and TRBJ1-5; no firm D call. The CDR3 is 15 amino acids. V shed 4 bases and J shed 0 bases, with 13 bases lying between them. The germline CDR1 and CDR2 sequences are DFQATT and SNEGSKA (reference sequence). The CDR3 region is CSAINRINSNQPQHF. The CDR3 DNA reads TGCAGTGCTATAAATCGGATTAATAGCAATCAGCCCCAGCATTTT.

The table lists this clonotype with a few counts. The rearrangement links TRBV6-2 or TRBV6-3 to TRBJ2-1; no firm D call. The CDR3 has 15 residues. Germline CDR1 is MNHEY and CDR2 is SVGEGT. V was clipped by 5 bases and J by 3 bases, with 14 bases between them. The CDR3 region has the DNA TGTGCCAGCAGTCTAGGGTCACTACTCTACAATGAGCAGTTCTTC. Amino acid sequence: CASSLGSLLYNEQFF.

A few counts support this clonotype. This chain joins TRBV11-2 and TRBJ2-1; tentative D call: TRBD2 (7 bases). V was clipped by 1 base and J by 3 bases, with 13 bases between them. CDR1 and CDR2 (germline): SGHAT, FQNNGV. The CDR3 is 16 amino acids. For the CDR3, the DNA is TGTGCCAGCAGCTTAGGAGGGGGAGGGGTCTACAATGAGCAGTTCTTC. Amino acid sequence: CASSLGGGGVYNEQFF.

This rearrangement joins TRBV27 to TRBJ2-4; a possible D gene is TRBD2 (5 bases). The CDR3 is 15 residues long. The germline V gene encodes CDR1 MNHEY and CDR2 SMNVEV (reference sequence). V was clipped by 6 bases and J by 9 bases, with 21 bases between them. The DNA for the CDR3 is TGTGCCAGCAGAATAACTAGTTCCCTGCCCAGCATTCAGTACTTC. Protein product: CASRITSSLPSIQYF.

The J gene is TRBJ2-7, the V gene TRBV12-3 or TRBV12-4; possibly TRBD1 for D (7 bases). The CDR3 sequence is 15 residues long. V was shortened by 3 bases and J by 3 bases, with 15 bases between the two germline ends. The CDR3 loop is CASSFFPGGGYEQYF. In nucleotides, the CDR3 is TGTGCCAGCAGTTTCTTCCCAGGGGGAGGCTACGAGCAGTACTTC.

This clonotype appeared a few times. This chain links TRBV19 with TRBJ2-3; D is undetermined. The CDR3 is 11 residues long. Per germline, CDR1 LNHDA and CDR2 SQIVND (reference sequence). Trimming stripped 3 bases from V and 7 bases from J, with 5 bases between. CDR3: CASSMGNTQYF. The CDR3 coding sequence is TGTGCCAGTAGTATGGGTAATACGCAGTATTTT.

The chain recombines TRBV18 with TRBJ2-1, with 15 nucleotides matching TRBD2. The CDR3 length is 15 residues. Losses at the gene ends were 3 bases for V and 8 bases for J; bases not matched to a gene: 2. The germline V gene encodes CDR1 KGHSH and CDR2 LQKENI. CDR3 bases: TGTGCCAGCTCACCGGGACTAGCGGGAGGCTATGAGCAGTTCTTC. It is translated as CASSPGLAGGYEQFF.

This clonotype was observed a single time. This chain connects TRBV29-1 to TRBJ2-5, with 11 bases matching TRBD1. Germline V lookup: CDR1 SQVTM, CDR2 ANQGSEA. V lost 4 bases, J lost 5 bases, and 6 bases stayed unmatched. This CDR3 is 14 amino acids long. CDR3 sequence reads: CSVVRTGGFETQYF. The CDR3 DNA reads TGCAGCGTTGTCAGGACAGGGGGCTTCGAGACCCAGTACTTC.

This clonotype occurred a few times. This chain uses TRBV6-5 with TRBJ2-1; D remains unclear. Germline loops: CDR1 MNHEY, CDR2 SVGAGI. The ends were cut back, 0 bases at V and 7 bases at J, with 13 bases in the middle. The CDR3 covers 15 residues. The CDR3 bases are TGTGCCAGCAGTTACTCCCCGGACGGAGTGAATGAGCAGTTCTTC. It specifies CASSYSPDGVNEQFF.

The table lists this clonotype with a few counts. The gene calls are TRBV25-1 and TRBJ2-1; 8 nucleotides agree with TRBD1. The V gene's germline CDR1 is MGHDK and CDR2 SYGVNS. V shed 4 bases, J shed 3 bases, and the junction held 5 bases outside the gene matches. The CDR3 has 15 amino acids. The CDR3 DNA sequence: TGTGCCAGCAGTGCCCGGACAGGGTTCTACAATGAGCAGTTCTTC. It encodes CASSARTGFYNEQFF.